This TCR beta chain appears in the sequencing data of a study of early T cells in non-severe SARS-CoV-2 infection. TCRdb re-analysed the 5' RACE reads in MiXCR, keeping a single row per CDR3 protein. The sample yields about 76,000 distinct CDR3 sequences, roughly a sixth seen once. Material for sequencing was whole blood. This clonotype was obtained from an adult who was a healthcare worker with PCR-confirmed SARS-CoV-2 infection or an uninfected control (not recorded which).

CDR3 protein: CSARDPRRYEQYF. As DNA, the CDR3 is TGCAGTGCTAGAGATCCCAGGCGCTACGAGCAGTACTTC. The rearrangement links TRBV20-1 to TRBJ2-7; D unclear. CDR3 length equals 13 residues. The germline CDR1 and CDR2 sequences are DFQATT and SNEGSKA (reference sequence). Trimming pared 0 bases from V and 3 bases from J, leaving 9 bases between.